These 3 T cell receptor beta chains originate from one sample sequenced in a study of blood T cell repertoires in COVID-19. Produced via immunoSEQ multiplex PCR; TCRdb's table is partial and in-frame only. The sample holds about 100,000 clones, over 75% seen once. The sequencing sample was made of peripheral blood. The source of these receptors is a woman of 80 years or more with acute or convalescent COVID-19.

The rearrangement uses TRBV7-6 and TRBJ2-5; 8 bases fit TRBD1. The CDR3 spans 14 residues. Germline V gives CDR1 SGHVS, CDR2 FNYEAQ. The junction had 6 bases not matched to a gene; V was cut back by 4 bases and J by 5 bases. Here the CDR3 reads CASSSRQGSETQYF. CDR3 coding DNA: TGTGCCAGCAGCTCACGACAGGGGAGTGAGACCCAGTACTTC.

The chain employs TRBV30 and TRBJ2-7; tentative D call: TRBD1 (6 bases). CDR1 and CDR2 from the germline V gene are GTSNPN and SVGIG (reference sequence). The CDR3 totals 12 residues. With 2 bases removed from V and 7 bases from J, the gap between germline ends came to 12 bases. The CDR3 loop is CAWSSQGIEQYF. In DNA, the CDR3 is TGTGCCTGGAGTTCCCAGGGGATTGAGCAGTACTTC.

This clone has just one count. The rearrangement links TRBV19 to TRBJ2-7, with D tentatively TRBD1 (6 bases). V lost 5 bases and J lost 6, with 17 bases in between. CDR1 LNHDA and CDR2 SQIVND come from the germline V gene (reference sequence). The CDR3 is made up of 14 amino acids. CDR3 coding DNA: TGTGCCAGTAGTCGACAGGTACCTCCTGGCGAGCAGTACTTC. Residues: CASSRQVPPGEQYF.